The 20 T cell receptor beta chains presented below share a single source sample, sequenced in a study of vaccination effects on CD4 cells after COVID-19 (dated by TCRdb to between 2021 and 2022). After approximately eleven days of culture, CD4+ T cells were isolated with the EasySep CD4+ T cell isolation kit. Convalescent patients had PCR-confirmed SARS-CoV-2 infection between March and December 2020, before Alpha, Beta and Delta variants emerged in the United States. Each participant received two doses of an mRNA SARS-CoV-2 vaccine, either BNT162b2 or mRNA-1273. These receptors have no identified antigens. Library method: the immunoSEQ multiplex PCR assay. TCRdb carries this immuneACCESS record with in-frame sequences only. Its versions omit some clonotypes, under half of them owing to an unresolved V gene in the studies checked, with the rest unexplained. The table for this sample lists roughly 30,000 clones; 75% of them were counted only once. Of the sample, under 7.5% falls within the top ten clones.

The input for sequencing was CD4+ T cells from PBMCs cultured without peptide, taken after COVID-19 vaccination. The receptors shown here come from a human donor who had a prior SARS-CoV-2 infection.

The V and J genes are TRBV3-1 (or the pseudogene TRBV3-2) and TRBJ2-7; TRBD2 matches 11 bases. The CDR3 contains 17 residues. Looked up from germline, CDR1 is LGHDT and CDR2 is YNNKEL (reference sequence). The V segment lost 2 bases and the J segment 5 bases; nucleotides outside the gene matches: 11. The CDR3 loop is CASSQYLIAGGQDEQYF. DNA for the CDR3: TGTGCCAGCAGCCAATACCTCATAGCGGGAGGGCAAGACGAGCAGTACTTC.

The rearrangement uses TRBV7-9 and TRBJ2-7; possibly TRBD1 for D (6 bases). V lost 5 bases, J lost 0 bases, and 14 bases lay in between. The length of the CDR3 is 15 residues. The germline gives CDR1 SEHNR, CDR2 FQNEAQ (reference sequence). CDR3 sequence: CASSRRQALSYEQYF. The CDR3 DNA is TGTGCCAGCAGCCGACGACAGGCCCTCTCCTACGAGCAGTACTTC.

This clone turned up a few times. This sequence joins TRBV7-6 and TRBJ2-3, with 9 positions matching TRBD1. The trim removed 0 bases at V and 3 bases at J, leaving 4 bases unmatched. The CDR3 sequence is 16 residues long. Germline V CDR1 and CDR2: SGHVS, FNYEAQ. The CDR3 here is CASSLAQGAVTDTQYF. The CDR3 DNA reads as TGTGCCAGCAGCTTAGCACAGGGGGCCGTGACAGATACGCAGTATTTT. The full variable domain, in which reference TRBV7-6 and TRBJ2-3 provide the parts outside the CDR3, is GAGVSQSPRYKVTKRGQDVALRCDPISGHVSLYWYRQALGQGPEFLTYFNYEAQQDKSGLPNDRFSAERPEGSISTLTIQRTEQRDSAMYRCASSLAQGAVTDTQYFGPGTRLTVL.

There are a few counts of this clone. In nucleotides, the CDR3 is TGTGCCAGCGCCTTGGGGCGGGGCTCCTACGAGCAGTACTTC. This sequence encodes CASALGRGSYEQYF. V gene TRBV2 combines with J gene TRBJ2-7, with D possibly being TRBD2 (6 bases). V was pared by 8 bases and J by 0 bases, with 14 bases between. This CDR3 comprises 14 residues. Germline V lookup: CDR1 SNHLY, CDR2 FYNNEI.

The chain links TRBV19 to TRBJ2-1; no clear D. This CDR3 contains 13 residues. The V and J ends lost 1 base and 5 bases respectively, with 6 bases between them. Germline-derived CDR1 and CDR2 are LNHDA and SQIVND (reference sequence). CDR3 bases: TGTGCCAGTAGTATAGCGGCCCACAATGAGCAGTTCTTC. Residues: CASSIAAHNEQFF.

The gene calls are TRBV11-1 and TRBJ1-1; D ambiguous. The CDR3 length is 13 residues. The V gene's germline CDR1 is SGHAT and CDR2 FQDESV (reference sequence). The V end lost 2 bases, the J end lost 1 base, and 5 bases lay between the germline ends. CDR3 sequence: CASSLLRNTEAFF. As DNA, the CDR3 is TGTGCCAGCAGCTTATTACGGAACACTGAAGCTTTCTTT.

This rearrangement joins TRBV5-4 to TRBJ1-1, with D uncertain. Trimming cost V 3 bases and J 1 base, with 10 bases left between them. This CDR3 has 14 amino acids. Germline V gene data show CDR1 as SGHNT and CDR2 as YYREEE (reference sequence). CDR3 sequence (DNA): TGTGCCAGCAGCTCTGGCTGGGGGAACACTGAAGCTTTCTTT. It encodes CASSSGWGNTEAFF.

This chain uses TRBV19 with TRBJ2-2, with 8 positions matching TRBD1. With V trimmed by 9 bases and J by 0 bases, 12 bases remained unmatched. The CDR3 totals 17 residues. The germline CDR1 and CDR2 sequences are LNHDA and SQIVND (reference sequence). CDR3 in amino acids: CASRPFQGAANTGELFF. CDR3 nucleotides: TGTGCCAGCCGCCCGTTCCAGGGGGCTGCGAACACCGGGGAGCTGTTTTTT.

This chain connects TRBV18 to TRBJ2-7, with a possible D match to TRBD1 (5 bases). This CDR3 spans 18 amino acids. V was cut by 1 base and J by 2 bases, with 21 bases left in between. Germline loops: CDR1 KGHSH, CDR2 LQKENI. This chain's CDR3 is CASSPLASADSVTYEQYF. The CDR3 DNA sequence: TGTGCCAGCTCACCACTAGCTTCGGCTGACAGTGTAACCTACGAGCAGTACTTC.

V usage is TRBV5-1 and J usage is TRBJ2-3; 7 bases agree with TRBD2. Germline CDR1 and CDR2: SGHRS and YFSETQ. The CDR3 consists of 17 residues. Unmatched junction bases numbered 11, after V lost 2 bases and J lost 2 bases. CDR3 region: CASSFPWGGTNTDTQYF. The CDR3 DNA sequence: TGCGCCAGCAGCTTTCCCTGGGGGGGGACTAACACAGATACGCAGTATTTT.

The chain combines TRBV6-9 with TRBJ1-1, with D hard to call. This CDR3 spans 16 amino acids. V lost 8 bases to trimming and J lost 6 bases, with 25 bases between them. Germline lookup yields CDR1 MNHGY and CDR2 SVAAGI. The CDR3 spells CASGLPGGERGAEAFF. Written as DNA, the CDR3 is TGTGCCAGCGGCCTCCCGGGCGGGGAAAGAGGAGCTGAAGCTTTCTTT.

This chain uses TRBV6-5 with TRBJ1-1, with TRBD1 identical over 9 bases. The germline V gene encodes CDR1 MNHEY and CDR2 SVGAGI. Trimming cost V 3 bases and J 4 bases; bases outside gene matches: 6. The CDR3 runs 15 residues. The CDR3 here is CASSYNRGQGTEAFF. The DNA for the CDR3 is TGTGCCAGCAGTTATAACAGGGGGCAAGGCACTGAAGCTTTCTTT.

This clone has more than one count but fewer than ten. This sequence joins TRBV30 and TRBJ2-5; tentative D call: TRBD1 (6 bases). V lost 3 bases and J 2 bases, leaving 10 bases between the germline ends. This CDR3 contains 13 residues. Germline CDR1 is GTSNPN and CDR2 is SVGIG (reference sequence). CDR3 nucleotide sequence: TGTGCCTGGAGCAGGGGTATACAAGAGACCCAGTACTTC. This codes for CAWSRGIQETQYF.

This clone has just one count. The chain uses TRBV28 and TRBJ1-1; no reliable D call. V was cut by 5 bases and J by 0 bases, with 13 bases left in between. This CDR3 comprises 15 residues. CDR1 is MDHEN and CDR2 is SYDVKM in the germline V gene. Here the CDR3 DNA reads TGTGCCAGCAGTGGAGCGGGGTTGGTGAACACTGAAGCTTTCTTT. This translates into CASSGAGLVNTEAFF.

V gene TRBV12-3 or TRBV12-4 combines with J gene TRBJ2-1; D gene uncertain. The CDR3 totals 13 residues. V was shortened by 2 bases and J by 7 bases, with 9 bases between the two germline ends. The CDR3 protein is CASSLLEGNEQFF. For the CDR3, the DNA is TGTGCCAGCAGTTTATTAGAAGGGAATGAGCAGTTCTTC.

The CDR3 DNA is TGTGCCAGCAGCTTTGCTCAGGGGCCGACCTACGAGCAGTACTTC. It codes for CASSFAQGPTYEQYF. The chain links TRBV11-1 to TRBJ2-7; possible D gene TRBD1, 6 bases. The germline gives CDR1 SGHAT, CDR2 FQDESV (reference sequence). Deletions cut 3 bases from V and 2 bases from J, with 14 bases between. This CDR3 region has 15 residues.

The J gene is TRBJ2-1, the V gene TRBV5-4; 10 bases are shared with TRBD1. V shed 2 bases, J shed 8 bases, and the junction held 7 bases outside the gene matches. This CDR3 region has 15 residues. CDR1 SGHNT and CDR2 YYREEE come from the germline V gene (reference sequence). Here the CDR3 DNA reads TGTGCCAGCAGCTTTGACAGGGGGCTCCGCCATGAGCAGTTCTTC. Its protein product is CASSFDRGLRHEQFF.

A single count supports this clone. The V call is TRBV7-6, the J call TRBJ1-2; 8 nucleotides align to TRBD1. Germline lookup yields CDR1 SGHVS and CDR2 FNYEAQ. The length of the CDR3 is 14 residues. Trimming took 5 bases from V and 2 from J; bases not matched to a gene: 4. The CDR3 loop reads CASSAGTGNYGYTF. CDR3 nucleotide sequence: TGTGCCAGCAGCGCCGGGACAGGAAACTATGGCTACACCTTC. Full variable domain (rest looked up from reference TRBV7-6 and TRBJ1-2): GAGVSQSPRYKVTKRGQDVALRCDPISGHVSLYWYRQALGQGPEFLTYFNYEAQQDKSGLPNDRFSAERPEGSISTLTIQRTEQRDSAMYRCASSAGTGNYGYTFGSGTRLTVV.

The chain is built from TRBV7-3 and TRBJ2-2; D gene unclear. V gave up 1 base and J gave up 5 bases, with 8 bases separating them. This CDR3 comprises 14 residues. Germline CDR1 and CDR2: SGHTA and FQGTGA. The CDR3 region has the DNA TGTGCCAGCAGCTTAAATCCGGGTACCGGGGAGCTGTTTTTT. Its translation: CASSLNPGTGELFF.

This clone appeared a few times. The chain uses TRBV15 and TRBJ1-4; no clear D gene. The germline V and J ends were trimmed by 5 bases and 5 bases, with 15 bases remaining between them. Per germline, CDR1 LNHNV and CDR2 YYDKDF (reference sequence). This CDR3 comprises 15 residues. This CDR3 is CATSERTGGNEKLFF. In nucleotides, the CDR3 is TGTGCCACCAGCGAAAGGACTGGAGGGAATGAAAAACTGTTTTTT.